One and the same sample provided the 28 T cell receptor beta chains below, sequenced in a study of OX40 agonist ivuxolimab in advanced cancers. The protocol was immunoSEQ multiplex PCR, while the TCRdb copy is restricted to in-frame clones and leaves out a portion. Here the sample spans under 85,000 clones, around 87% being singletons. This specimen was CD4+ or CD8+ T cells sorted from blood, taken in a trial of the OX40 agonist ivuxolimab. These TCRs come from an adult with an advanced solid tumor such as melanoma, head and neck, liver or kidney cancer.

This chain joins TRBV11-2 and TRBJ2-2, with TRBD1 matching over 7 bases. The CDR3 is 16 residues long. V lost 2 bases, J lost 3 bases, and 6 bases stayed unmatched. Germline values: CDR1 SGHAT, CDR2 FQNNGV. CDR3 nucleotides: TGTGCCAGCAGCTTATATTACAGGGGCGACACCGGGGAGCTGTTTTTT. Translating it yields CASSLYYRGDTGELFF.

The chain uses TRBV7-2 and TRBJ2-3; TRBD2 matches at 11 bases. The J segment lost 3 bases and the V segment lost 3 bases, leaving 2 bases of the junction unmatched. This CDR3 has 15 amino acids. CDR1 SGHTA and CDR2 FQGNSA come from the germline V gene. The CDR3 sequence is CASSFSGGATDTQYF. CDR3 nucleotide sequence: TGTGCCAGCAGCTTTAGCGGGGGGGCTACAGATACGCAGTATTTT.

The V and J genes are TRBV2 and TRBJ1-5; D is ambiguous. Trimming removed 6 bases from V and 7 bases from J, with 13 bases in between. The CDR3 totals 13 residues. The germline CDR1 and CDR2 sequences are SNHLY and FYNNEI. The CDR3 bases are TGTGCCAGCAGGGACCCCTCGGGCCAGCCCCAGCATTTT. Protein: CASRDPSGQPQHF.

This sequence joins TRBV7-3 and TRBJ2-1, with 14 nucleotides matching TRBD2. The ends lost 4 bases at V and 5 bases at J; junction bases unmatched: 7. The germline gives CDR1 SGHTA, CDR2 FQGTGA. The CDR3 length is 17 residues. CDR3 coding DNA: TGTGCCAGCAGCTCCGGACTAGCGGGAGGCCCCAACAATGAGCAGTTCTTC. Encoded protein: CASSSGLAGGPNNEQFF. Complete variable domain (other parts from reference TRBV7-3 and TRBJ2-1): GAGVSQTPSNKVTEKGKYVELRCDPISGHTALYWYRQSLGQGPEFLIYFQGTGAADDSGLPNDRFFAVRPEGSVSTLKIQRTERGDSAVYLCASSSGLAGGPNNEQFFGPGTRLTVL.

This chain connects TRBV4-1 to TRBJ2-2; TRBD1 agrees at 7 bases. The V gene end was trimmed by 2 bases and the J gene end by 0 bases; junction bases not matched to a gene: 6. The CDR3 has 17 amino acids. Germline assignment: CDR1 MGHRA and CDR2 YSYEKL. The CDR3 spells CASSQRGGRANTGELFF. As DNA, the CDR3 is TGCGCCAGCAGCCAACGAGGGGGCCGAGCGAACACCGGGGAGCTGTTTTTT.

The J gene is TRBJ1-5, the V gene TRBV2; D unclear. Per germline, CDR1 SNHLY and CDR2 FYNNEI. The V and J ends lost 3 bases and 6 bases respectively, with 21 bases between them. The CDR3 consists of 17 residues. CDR3 protein: CASSEWRIPDNGQPQHF. DNA of the CDR3: TGTGCCAGCAGTGAGTGGAGGATTCCCGACAACGGTCAGCCCCAGCATTTT.

The chain employs TRBV10-1 and TRBJ2-3; tentatively, D is TRBD1 or TRBD2 (5 bases each). V was trimmed by 6 bases and J by 2 bases, leaving 15 bases between them. Germline V gene data show CDR1 as WNHNN and CDR2 as SYGVQD (reference sequence). The CDR3 is made up of 15 amino acids. DNA for the CDR3: TGCGCCAGCAGCGGCGGGTTTGGGACCACAGATACGCAGTATTTT. Its translation: CASSGGFGTTDTQYF.

V usage is TRBV7-9 and J usage is TRBJ1-5; D is unclear. CDR3 length equals 13 residues. Germline CDR1 is SEHNR and CDR2 is FQNEAQ (reference sequence). The V end was cut by 4 bases, the J end by 6 bases, with 10 bases between. The CDR3 loop is CASSSGGLQPQHF. The CDR3 DNA reads TGTGCCAGCAGCTCTGGAGGGCTTCAGCCCCAGCATTTT.

This chain connects TRBV10-3 to TRBJ2-5; TRBD2 agrees at 16 bases. This CDR3 is built from 17 residues. Germline V CDR1 and CDR2: ENHRY, SYGVKD. V gave up 5 bases and J gave up 2 bases; unmatched junction bases: 5. In DNA, the CDR3 is TGTGCCATCAGTCCGGGACTAGCGGGAGGGGAGCAAGAGACCCAGTACTTC. It specifies CAISPGLAGGEQETQYF.

The chain is built from TRBV18 and TRBJ1-1; 7 nucleotides match TRBD1. Germline V gives CDR1 KGHSH, CDR2 LQKENI. Trimming at V came to 3 bases and at J to 3 bases, leaving 7 bases not matched to a gene. The CDR3 is 15 residues long. CDR3 sequence reads: CASSPGQSAYTEAFF. CDR3 DNA: TGTGCCAGCTCACCGGGACAGTCGGCTTACACTGAAGCTTTCTTT.

The rearrangement links TRBV20-1 to TRBJ2-3, with D unresolved. Trimming took 4 bases from V and 6 from J, leaving 8 bases between them. The CDR3 loop spans 11 amino acids. The V gene's germline CDR1 is DFQATT and CDR2 SNEGSKA (reference sequence). CDR3 in amino acids: CSAISVDTQYF. CDR3 bases: TGCAGTGCTATAAGTGTGGATACGCAGTATTTT.

The genes are TRBV29-1 and TRBJ2-1; 9 bases are shared with TRBD1. The germline V gene has CDR1 SQVTM and CDR2 ANQGSEA. Germline trimming cut 6 bases from V and 1 base from J; bases unmatched to any gene: 1. The CDR3 sequence is 13 residues long. This CDR3 reads CSVGQGSYNEQFF. The CDR3 DNA follows: TGCAGCGTGGGACAGGGTTCCTACAATGAGCAGTTCTTC.

The chain has TRBV7-9 and TRBJ2-7, with D unclear. Germline CDR1 reads SEHNR; CDR2 reads FQNEAQ (reference sequence). V was cut by 4 bases and J by 4 bases, with 11 bases left in between. This CDR3 region has 13 residues. CDR3 region: CASSSVVDYEQYF. In nucleotides, the CDR3 is TGTGCCAGCAGCTCCGTCGTGGATTACGAGCAGTACTTC.

Only one count was recorded for this clone. V is TRBV18 and J is TRBJ2-3; D is possibly TRBD1 (6 bases). With 3 bases removed from V and 5 bases from J, the gap between germline ends came to 9 bases. From germline, CDR1 is KGHSH and CDR2 LQKENI. This CDR3 is built from 13 residues. CDR3 nucleotide sequence: TGTGCCAGCTCACCGGTACAGGGAGATACGCAGTATTTT. Its translation: CASSPVQGDTQYF.

The CDR3 protein is CASSLWGGGTEKLFF. The CDR3 DNA is TGTGCCAGCAGCTTATGGGGCGGAGGGACTGAAAAACTGTTTTTT. The V gene is TRBV7-2, the J gene TRBJ1-4, with D perhaps matching TRBD1 (5 bases). Germline-derived CDR1 and CDR2 are SGHTA and FQGNSA. The V gene lost 2 bases and the J gene lost 7 bases, with 14 bases spanning the gap. This CDR3 has 15 residues.

The V gene is TRBV14, the J gene TRBJ1-1; D is unresolved. This CDR3 region has 11 residues. Trimming shortened V by 1 base and J by 9 bases, and 6 bases separated the two germline ends. The germline CDR1 and CDR2 sequences are SGHDN and FVKESK. This CDR3 is CASSQAGQAFF. CDR3 coding DNA: TGTGCCAGCAGCCAAGCCGGCCAAGCTTTCTTT.

This chain uses TRBV5-1 with TRBJ2-3; no firm D call. Germline CDR1 SGHRS, CDR2 YFSETQ. Trimming removed 0 bases at V and 5 bases at J, with 7 bases between. The CDR3 is made up of 13 amino acids. CDR3 amino acids: CASSLVALDTQYF. In nucleotides, the CDR3 is TGCGCCAGCAGCTTGGTGGCACTAGATACGCAGTATTTT.

This rearrangement joins TRBV11-3 to TRBJ2-1, with D perhaps TRBD2 (5 bases). This CDR3 has 13 amino acids. Trimming stripped 3 bases from V and 15 bases from J, with 18 bases between. Germline CDR1 and CDR2: SGHNT and YENEEA. CDR3 loop: CASSLGAGPLAFF. As DNA, the CDR3 is TGTGCCAGCAGCTTGGGTGCGGGTCCCCTGGCGTTCTTC.

This chain joins TRBV28 and TRBJ1-5, with a weak D call TRBD1 (6 bases). The CDR3 has 16 residues. Germline CDR1 MDHEN, CDR2 SYDVKM. Trimming pared 7 bases from V and 2 bases from J, leaving 18 bases between. CDR3 nucleotide sequence: TGTGCCAGCAACATCCTAGGGGGGCCGGGCAATCAGCCCCAGCATTTT. It is translated as CASNILGGPGNQPQHF.

This chain uses TRBV6-1 with TRBJ2-7; 11 nucleotides line up with TRBD1. The CDR3 covers 15 residues. With V trimmed by 6 bases and J by 6 bases, 10 bases remained unmatched. From germline, CDR1 is MNHNS and CDR2 SASEGT. CDR3 sequence: CASRKGQGAIGEQYF. The CDR3 coding sequence is TGTGCCAGCAGAAAAGGACAGGGGGCGATTGGCGAGCAGTACTTC.

The CDR3 protein is CASRPGLANMNSYEQYF. The CDR3, as DNA: TGCGCCAGCAGACCGGGACTAGCGAACATGAACTCCTACGAGCAGTACTTC. The chain recombines TRBV10-2 with TRBJ2-7, with TRBD2 identical over 10 bases. CDR3 length: 17 amino acids. Germline V gene data show CDR1 as WSHSY and CDR2 as SAAADI. Unmatched junction bases numbered 11, after V lost 6 bases and J lost 0 bases.

The chain employs TRBV27 and TRBJ2-7, with TRBD2 identical over 8 bases. V trimming: 6 bases; J trimming: 6 bases; junction bases outside the gene matches: 16. This CDR3 is 16 amino acids long. Per the germline V gene, CDR1 is MNHEY and CDR2 is SMNVEV (reference sequence). CDR3 protein: CASSRPSGRGLSEQYF. The CDR3 nucleotides read TGTGCCAGCAGCCGCCCAAGCGGGAGAGGTCTCTCCGAGCAGTACTTC.

J is TRBJ2-3 and V is TRBV29-1; TRBD2 agrees at 11 bases. CDR3 length: 15 amino acids. Germline V gives CDR1 SQVTM, CDR2 ANQGSEA. V lost 4 bases and J lost 4; bases outside the gene matches: 7. The CDR3 nucleotides read TGCAGCGTTGGAGCTAGCGGGAGGTTTCCAGATACGCAGTATTTT. This encodes CSVGASGRFPDTQYF.

This clone was recorded a few times. The rearrangement joins TRBV14 to TRBJ1-1; D gene ambiguous. CDR3 size: 13 residues. Trimming cost V 0 bases and J 3 bases, with 5 bases left between them. Looked up from germline, CDR1 is SGHDN and CDR2 is FVKESK. The DNA for the CDR3 is TGTGCCAGCAGCCAAGACCAGTACACTGAAGCTTTCTTT. Residues: CASSQDQYTEAFF.

The chain uses TRBV6-6 and TRBJ1-2; weak D call: TRBD1 (6 bases). Germline CDR1 and CDR2: MNHNY and SVGAGI (reference sequence). Trimming stripped 8 bases from V and 3 bases from J, with 19 bases between. This CDR3 contains 15 residues. The CDR3, as DNA: TGTGCCAGCCTCGAACAGGGAGGTTCCGACTATGGCTACACCTTC. Translation: CASLEQGGSDYGYTF.

The V gene is TRBV2, the J gene TRBJ1-4; D is uncertain. The CDR3 totals 14 residues. Per the germline V gene, CDR1 is SNHLY and CDR2 is FYNNEI. V lost 7 bases and J 0 bases, leaving 9 bases between the germline ends. The DNA for the CDR3 is TGTGCCAGCAAAGAGAGTACAACTAATGAAAAACTGTTTTTT. Its translation: CASKESTTNEKLFF.

The chain recombines TRBV11-2 with TRBJ1-2; 7 bases line up with TRBD1. From germline, CDR1 is SGHAT and CDR2 FQNNGV. J gave up 8 bases and V 5 bases, and 5 bases lay outside the gene matches. The CDR3 totals 12 residues. The CDR3 reads CASSPGGGGYTF. DNA of the CDR3: TGTGCCAGCAGCCCAGGGGGAGGCGGCTACACCTTC. The full variable domain, its missing parts supplied by reference TRBV11-2 and TRBJ1-2, is EAGVAQSPRYKIIEKRQSVAFWCNPISGHATLYWYQQILGQGPKLLIQFQNNGVVDDSQLPKDRFSAERLKGVDSTLKIQPAKLEDSAVYLCASSPGGGGYTFGSGTRLTVV.

The V and J genes are TRBV6-1 and TRBJ1-4; TRBD1 aligns across 7 bases. CDR1 MNHNS and CDR2 SASEGT come from the germline V gene. After removal of 5 bases from V and 3 bases from J, the junction contained 3 bases not matched to a gene. CDR3 length: 14 residues. CDR3 in DNA: TGTGCCAGCAGTCCCAGGGGGTCTAATGAAAAACTGTTTTTT. It yields the protein CASSPRGSNEKLFF.